This T cell receptor beta chain originates from a study of cytomegalovirus exposure and HLA in healthy donors. The CDR3 length is 15 residues. V shed 4 bases, J shed 2 bases, and the junction held 5 bases outside the gene matches. Germline loops: CDR1 LGHNA, CDR2 YSLEER. The PCR employed 60 Vbeta primers together with 13 Jbeta primers. The method was immunoSEQ multiplex PCR; TCRdb's version includes in-frame clones alone and lacks a portion of them. The sample lists about 160,000 clones, 60% to 80% seen once, with 1.2% to 1.5% in the top ten. Study-wide results and caveats: Highest at DRB1 and lowest at HLA-C, TCR association rates differed among HLA loci in a later analysis. Rare TCR sequences predominated, though certain public TCRs were found in many donors. Apart from CMV serostatus, no immune exposure information was available. An analysis that came later showed most CMV-associated TCR beta chains appearing HLA-restricted.

On this clone: Its antigen is not identified.

The receptor was derived from a man aged 55 to 70 in good health and CMV-seronegative. Sequencing was carried out using PBMCs. The genes are TRBV4-3 and TRBJ2-3, with 8 bases matching TRBD2. Here the CDR3 reads CASSLQAGATDTQYF. The DNA for the CDR3 is TGCGCCAGCAGCCTACAAGCGGGGGCCACAGATACGCAGTATTTT.